These 8 T cell receptor beta chains were sequenced from one sample in a study of T cell repertoires in cytomegalovirus infection. TCRdb reprocessed the reads with MiXCR, giving one entry per CDR3 protein. Seen here are approximately 70,000 distinct CDR3 sequences, around 21% observed once, and the top ten hold 65% to 85%. The antigens these receptors bind are not known. Sequencing input: PBMCs, sequenced either directly or after in vitro stimulation (not recorded which). The receptors were sampled from a human donor in good health (CMV status not recorded). Some clones in this sample may be carry-over from other donors' samples.

The rearrangement uses TRBV20-1 and TRBJ2-5, with 7 bases identical to TRBD2. Germline V gene data show CDR1 as DFQATT and CDR2 as SNEGSKA (reference sequence). Trimming took 3 bases from V and 4 from J; bases not matched to a gene: 17. This CDR3 has 17 amino acids. In DNA, the CDR3 is TGCAGTGCTAGTCCGGGAACCCTAGCGGTCCGAGGAGAGACCCAGTACTTC. Its translation: CSASPGTLAVRGETQYF.

The chain couples TRBV4-2 to TRBJ2-1, with 9 positions matching TRBD1. This CDR3 has 15 residues. The germline gives CDR1 LGHNA, CDR2 YNFKEQ. Trimming removed 0 bases from V and 7 bases from J; junction bases left unmatched: 4. The CDR3 sequence: CASSQDDRGGNEQFF. The DNA of the CDR3 is TGTGCCAGCAGCCAAGACGACAGGGGGGGGAATGAGCAGTTCTTC.

This clonotype was counted only a few times. The chain recombines TRBV5-4 with TRBJ2-3; 7 bases match TRBD2. This CDR3 has 16 residues. The germline gives CDR1 SGHNT, CDR2 YYREEE (reference sequence). The ends lost 3 bases at V and 4 bases at J; junction bases unmatched: 11. The chain's CDR3 is CASSSGTGGIADTQYF. DNA for the CDR3: TGTGCCAGCAGCTCGGGGACGGGAGGTATCGCAGATACGCAGTATTTT.

This clonotype was seen a few times. This chain connects TRBV27 to TRBJ1-2; 10 bases are a match to TRBD1. CDR3 length: 16 amino acids. The V gene end was trimmed by 4 bases and the J gene end by 1 base; junction bases not matched to a gene: 6. CDR1 MNHEY and CDR2 SMNVEV come from the germline V gene (reference sequence). CDR3 sequence: CASSSAGDRGNYGYTF. The CDR3 DNA sequence: TGTGCCAGCAGTTCAGCCGGGGACAGGGGTAACTATGGCTACACCTTC.

This clonotype was seen only a few times. This chain joins TRBV7-2 and TRBJ1-4; D uncertain. The CDR3 is 15 residues long. Trimming stripped 3 bases from V and 0 bases from J, with 8 bases between. The germline CDR1 and CDR2 sequences are SGHTA and FQGNSA. The CDR3 coding sequence is TGTGCCAGCAGCTTCAACGGTGCAACTAATGAAAAACTGTTTTTT. Translation: CASSFNGATNEKLFF.

J is TRBJ2-1 and V is TRBV6-2 or TRBV6-3, with 7 nucleotides matching TRBD2. Per germline, CDR1 MNHEY and CDR2 SVGEGT. V shed 8 bases and J 3 bases; nucleotides not matched to a gene: 13. The CDR3 contains 16 residues. As DNA, the CDR3 is TGTGCCAGCCGCGGGAGTAGCGATCCCCGCTACAATGAGCAGTTCTTC. This translates into CASRGSSDPRYNEQFF.

Many counts were recorded for this clonotype. This chain uses TRBV7-2 with TRBJ1-1, with D maybe TRBD1 (6 bases). The CDR3 is made up of 14 amino acids. Trimming left V 1 base short and J 11 bases short, with 17 bases between. The germline V gene has CDR1 SGHTA and CDR2 FQGNSA. CDR3 residues: CASSLDPAKGGAFF. Written as DNA, the CDR3 is TGTGCCAGCAGCTTAGACCCAGCCAAGGGGGGGGCTTTCTTT.

The gene calls are TRBV7-8 and TRBJ1-2; 7 nucleotides line up with TRBD1. With 1 base clipped from V and 0 bases from J, the junction kept 8 bases outside the gene matches. The CDR3 contains 17 residues. Germline CDR1 and CDR2: SGHVS and FQNEAQ. CDR3 sequence reads: CASSLDPTGRTNYGYTF. For the CDR3, the DNA is TGTGCCAGCAGCTTAGATCCGACAGGGCGGACTAACTATGGCTACACCTTC.